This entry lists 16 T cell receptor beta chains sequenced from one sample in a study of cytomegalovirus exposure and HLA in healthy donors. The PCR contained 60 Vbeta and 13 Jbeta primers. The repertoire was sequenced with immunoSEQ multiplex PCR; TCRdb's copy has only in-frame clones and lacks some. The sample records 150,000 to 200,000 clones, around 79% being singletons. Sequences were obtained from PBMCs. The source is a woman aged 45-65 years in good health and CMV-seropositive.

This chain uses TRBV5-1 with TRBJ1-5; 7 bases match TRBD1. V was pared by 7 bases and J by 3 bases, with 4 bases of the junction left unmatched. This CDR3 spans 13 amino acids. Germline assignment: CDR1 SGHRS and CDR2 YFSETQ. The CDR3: CASSTGNNQPQHF. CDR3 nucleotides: TGCGCCAGCTCGACAGGGAACAATCAGCCCCAGCATTTT. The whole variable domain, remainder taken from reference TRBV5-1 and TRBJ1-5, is KAGVTQTPRYLIKTRGQQVTLSCSPISGHRSVSWYQQTPGQGLQFLFEYFSETQRNKGNFPGRFSGRQFSNSRSEMNVSTLELGDSALYLCASSTGNNQPQHFGDGTRLSIL.

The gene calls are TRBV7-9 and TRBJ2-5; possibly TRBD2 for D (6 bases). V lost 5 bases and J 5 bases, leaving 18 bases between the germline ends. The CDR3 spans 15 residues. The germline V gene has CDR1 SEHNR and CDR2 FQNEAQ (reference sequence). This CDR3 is CASSLPRLGRETQYF. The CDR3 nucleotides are TGTGCCAGCAGCCTACCCCGATTGGGGAGGGAGACCCAGTACTTC.

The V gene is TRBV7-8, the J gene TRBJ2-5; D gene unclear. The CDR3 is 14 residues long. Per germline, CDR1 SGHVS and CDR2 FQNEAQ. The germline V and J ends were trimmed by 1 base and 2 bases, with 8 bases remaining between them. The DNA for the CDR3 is TGTGCCAGCAGCTTAGGAGCAGGACAAGAGACCCAGTACTTC. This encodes CASSLGAGQETQYF.

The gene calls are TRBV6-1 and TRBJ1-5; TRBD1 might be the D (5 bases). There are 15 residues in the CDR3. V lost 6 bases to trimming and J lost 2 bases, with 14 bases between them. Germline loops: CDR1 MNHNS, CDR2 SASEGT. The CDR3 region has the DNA TGTGCCAGCAGCCGGGGGAGCGAGGGCAATCAGCCCCAGCATTTT. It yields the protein CASSRGSEGNQPQHF.

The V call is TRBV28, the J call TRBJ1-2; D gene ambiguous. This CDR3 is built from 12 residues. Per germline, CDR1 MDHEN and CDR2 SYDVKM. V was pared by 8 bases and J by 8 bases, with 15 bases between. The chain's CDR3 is CASRPPSGGYTF. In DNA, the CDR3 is TGTGCCAGCCGACCCCCGTCGGGAGGCTACACCTTC.

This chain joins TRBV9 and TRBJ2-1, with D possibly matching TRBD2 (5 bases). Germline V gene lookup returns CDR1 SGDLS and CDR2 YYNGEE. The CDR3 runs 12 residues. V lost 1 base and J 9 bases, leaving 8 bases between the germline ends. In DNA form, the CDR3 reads TGTGCCAGCAGCGTACCTGGAGGTGAGCAGTTCTTC. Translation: CASSVPGGEQFF.

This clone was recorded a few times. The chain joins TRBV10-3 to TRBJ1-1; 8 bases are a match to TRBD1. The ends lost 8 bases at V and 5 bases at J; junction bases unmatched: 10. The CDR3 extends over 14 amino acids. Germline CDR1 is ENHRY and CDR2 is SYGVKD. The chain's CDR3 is CAIGSTTGGTEAFF. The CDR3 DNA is TGTGCCATCGGGTCCACTACAGGGGGAACTGAAGCTTTCTTT.

The CDR3 DNA reads as TGTGCCAGCAGCCCTTCCGGACAGGGCGGGAATACGCAGCATTTT. This encodes CASSPSGQGGNTQHF. This rearrangement joins TRBV27 to TRBJ2-3; TRBD1 aligns across 8 bases. The end of the DNA aligns better with TRBJ1-5, so the J call may be wrong. The CDR3 length is 15 residues. In germline, CDR1 is MNHEY, CDR2 SMNVEV (reference sequence).

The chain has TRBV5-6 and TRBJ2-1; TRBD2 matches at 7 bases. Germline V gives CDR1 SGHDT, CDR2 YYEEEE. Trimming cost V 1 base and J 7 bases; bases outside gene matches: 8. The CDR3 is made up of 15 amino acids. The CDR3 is CASSLLGEGENEQFF. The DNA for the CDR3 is TGTGCCAGCAGCTTGCTGGGGGAGGGAGAAAATGAGCAGTTCTTC.

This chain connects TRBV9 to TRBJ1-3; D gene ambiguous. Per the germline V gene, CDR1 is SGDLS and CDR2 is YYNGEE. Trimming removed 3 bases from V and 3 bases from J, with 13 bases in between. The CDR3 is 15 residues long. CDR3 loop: CASSAQPEGGNTIYF. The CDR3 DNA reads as TGTGCCAGCAGCGCTCAACCGGAGGGTGGAAACACCATATATTTT. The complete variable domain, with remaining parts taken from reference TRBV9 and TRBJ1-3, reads DSGVTQTPKHLITATGQRVTLRCSPRSGDLSVYWYQQSLDQGLQFLIQYYNGEERAKGNILERFSAQQFPDLHSELNLSSLELGDSALYFCASSAQPEGGNTIYFGEGSWLTVV.

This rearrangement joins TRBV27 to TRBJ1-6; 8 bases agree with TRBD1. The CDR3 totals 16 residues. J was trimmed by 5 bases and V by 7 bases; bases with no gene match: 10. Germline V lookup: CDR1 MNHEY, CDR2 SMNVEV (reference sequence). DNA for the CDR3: TGTGCCAGCACCCACAAACGGACAGGGAATAATTCACCCCTCCACTTT. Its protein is CASTHKRTGNNSPLHF.

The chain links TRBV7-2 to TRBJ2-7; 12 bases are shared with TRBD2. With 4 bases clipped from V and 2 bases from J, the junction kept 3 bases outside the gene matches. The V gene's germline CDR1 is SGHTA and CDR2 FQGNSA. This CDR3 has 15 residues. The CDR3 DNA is TGTGCCAGCAGCTCCACTAGCGGGGGGCCCTACGAGCAGTACTTC. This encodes CASSSTSGGPYEQYF.

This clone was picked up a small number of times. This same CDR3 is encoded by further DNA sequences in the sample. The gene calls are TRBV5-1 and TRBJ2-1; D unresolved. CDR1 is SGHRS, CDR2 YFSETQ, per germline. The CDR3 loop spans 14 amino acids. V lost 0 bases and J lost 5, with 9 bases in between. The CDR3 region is CASSLVAGNNEQFF. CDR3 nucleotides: TGCGCCAGCAGCTTGGTGGCAGGTAACAATGAGCAGTTCTTC.

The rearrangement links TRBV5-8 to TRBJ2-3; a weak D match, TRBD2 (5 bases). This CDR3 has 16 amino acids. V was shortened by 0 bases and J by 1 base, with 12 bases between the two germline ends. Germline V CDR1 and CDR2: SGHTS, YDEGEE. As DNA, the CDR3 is TGTGCCAGCAGCTTGGGCGGGTACAGCCGCACAGATACGCAGTATTTT. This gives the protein CASSLGGYSRTDTQYF.

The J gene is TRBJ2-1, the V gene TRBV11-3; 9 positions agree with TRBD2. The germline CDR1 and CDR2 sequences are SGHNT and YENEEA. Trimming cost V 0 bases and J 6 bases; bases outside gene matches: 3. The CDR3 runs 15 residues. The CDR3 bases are TGTGCCAGCAGCTTAGATAGCGGGGGCGGCAATGAGCAGTTCTTC. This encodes CASSLDSGGGNEQFF.

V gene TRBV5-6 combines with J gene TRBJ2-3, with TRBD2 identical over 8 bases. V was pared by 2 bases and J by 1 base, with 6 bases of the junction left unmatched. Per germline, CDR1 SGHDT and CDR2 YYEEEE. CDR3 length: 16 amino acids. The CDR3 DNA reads TGTGCCAGCAGCTTTACAGCGGGAGTTGGCACAGATACGCAGTATTTT. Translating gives CASSFTAGVGTDTQYF. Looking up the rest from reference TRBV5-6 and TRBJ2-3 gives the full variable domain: DAGVTQSPTHLIKTRGQQVTLRCSPKSGHDTVSWYQQALGQGPQFIFQYYEEEERQRGNFPDRFSGHQFPNYSSELNVNALLLGDSALYLCASSFTAGVGTDTQYFGPGTRLTVL.